This TCR beta chain was obtained from a study of Graves' ophthalmopathy and Graves' hyperthyroidism. There are many counts of this clonotype. The CDR3 is made up of 16 amino acids. The ends were cut back, 5 bases at V and 0 bases at J, with 11 bases in the middle. From germline, CDR1 is MRHNA and CDR2 SNTAGT. As the template, RNA transcripts were used to amplify TCR beta CDR3 regions. Second-round multiplex PCR followed a first-round RT-PCR using HTBI primers. TCRdb re-analysed the multiplex PCR reads in MiXCR, keeping a single row per CDR3 protein. The sample lists tens of thousands of distinct CDR3 sequences, approximately 55% occurring once.

The TCR comes from an adult woman with stable Graves' hyperthyroidism. Sequences were obtained from peripheral blood. This chain joins TRBV6-4 and TRBJ2-6, with D perhaps TRBD1 or TRBD2 (5 bases each). CDR3 coding DNA: TGTGCCAGCAGTCGGGACCCCAGCTCTGGGGCCAACGTCCTGACTTTC. Translating gives CASSRDPSSGANVLTF.